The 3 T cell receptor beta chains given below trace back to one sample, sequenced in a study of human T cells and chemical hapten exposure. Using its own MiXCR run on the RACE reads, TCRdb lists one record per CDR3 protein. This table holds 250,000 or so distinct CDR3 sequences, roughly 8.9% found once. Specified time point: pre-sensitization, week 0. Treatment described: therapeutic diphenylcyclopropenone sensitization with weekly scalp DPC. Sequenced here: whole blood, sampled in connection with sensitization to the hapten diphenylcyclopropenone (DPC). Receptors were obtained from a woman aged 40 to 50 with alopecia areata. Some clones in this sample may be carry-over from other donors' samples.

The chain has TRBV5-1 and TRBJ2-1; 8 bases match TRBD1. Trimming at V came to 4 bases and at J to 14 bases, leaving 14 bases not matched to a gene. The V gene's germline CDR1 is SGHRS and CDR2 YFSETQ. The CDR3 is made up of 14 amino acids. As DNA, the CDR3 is TGCGCCAGCAGCCCGGACAGGGCGGGCCCCGGAGAGTTCTTC. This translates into CASSPDRAGPGEFF.

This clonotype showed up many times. The CDR3, as DNA: TGTGCCAGCAGTGGACTGTTCAATGAGCAGTTCTTC. Translating it yields CASSGLFNEQFF. The chain employs TRBV2 and TRBJ2-1, with D unclear. V lost 4 bases, J lost 6 bases, and 7 bases lay in between. The V gene's germline CDR1 is SNHLY and CDR2 FYNNEI. There are 12 residues in the CDR3. The variable domain in full, completed from reference TRBV2 and TRBJ2-1, reads EPEVTQTPSHQVTQMGQEVILRCVPISNHLYFYWYRQILGQKVEFLVSFYNNEISEKSEIFDDQFSVERPDGSNFTLKIRSTKLEDSAMYFCASSGLFNEQFFGPGTRLTVL.

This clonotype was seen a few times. This CDR3 reads CASSHSQGETQYF. CDR3 in DNA: TGCGCCAGCAGCCACTCCCAGGGAGAGACCCAGTACTTC. The gene calls are TRBV4-1 and TRBJ2-5, with a weak D call TRBD1 (5 bases). CDR1 is MGHRA and CDR2 is YSYEKL in the germline V gene. This CDR3 has 13 residues. V lost 3 bases and J 4 bases, leaving 9 bases between the germline ends.